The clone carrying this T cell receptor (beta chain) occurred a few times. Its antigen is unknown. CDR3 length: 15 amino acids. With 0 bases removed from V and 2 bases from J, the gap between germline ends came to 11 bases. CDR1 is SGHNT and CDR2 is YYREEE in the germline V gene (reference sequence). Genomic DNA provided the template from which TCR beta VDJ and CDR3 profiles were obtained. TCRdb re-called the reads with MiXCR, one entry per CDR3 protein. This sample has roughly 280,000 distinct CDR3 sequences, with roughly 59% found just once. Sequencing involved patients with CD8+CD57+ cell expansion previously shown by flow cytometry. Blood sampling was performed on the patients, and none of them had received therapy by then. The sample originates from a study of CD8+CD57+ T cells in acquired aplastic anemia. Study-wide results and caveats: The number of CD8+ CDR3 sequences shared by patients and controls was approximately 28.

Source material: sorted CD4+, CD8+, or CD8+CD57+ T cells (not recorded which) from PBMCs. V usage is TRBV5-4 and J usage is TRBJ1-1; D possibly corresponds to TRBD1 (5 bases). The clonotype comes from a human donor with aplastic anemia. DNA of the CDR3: TGTGCCAGCAGCTTGGGGGGGACGGACAACACTGAAGCTTTCTTT. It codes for CASSLGGTDNTEAFF.